Each of the 20 T cell receptor beta chains below was sequenced from the same sample in a study of tumor-infiltrating lymphocytes in oesophageal squamous cell carcinoma. MiXCR, applied by TCRdb to the PCR reads, yields one record per CDR3 protein. The top ten hold around an eighth of the sample, which has 7,000 to 9,000 distinct CDR3 sequences, more than 15% seen once. The sequenced material came from blood. The receptor source for this set is a male donor with esophageal squamous cell carcinoma.

Concerning this clonotype itself: A read error is likely, as this CDR3 ends without the conserved phenylalanine or tryptophan. No DNA is shown, since the ends of the CDR3 on it are uncertain; the CDR3 is the one TCRdb lists. The chain recombines TRBV7-6 with TRBJ2-3; TRBD1, the D gene given by the table, was not confirmed from the DNA. Germline V gene sequence: CDR1 SGHVS, CDR2 FNYEAQ. 16 amino acids form the CDR3, both terminal residues included. The CDR3 sequence is CASSLGTGDSEQFFGP.

This clonotype has a handful of counts. The chain is built from TRBV10-2 and TRBJ1-3; D is unclear. Germline CDR1 reads WSHSY; CDR2 reads SAAADI. CDR3 size: 13 residues. V lost 0 bases, J lost 4 bases, and 4 bases lay in between. The CDR3 DNA reads as TGCGCCAGCAGTGAGTCAAAGGGAAACACCATATATTTT. Protein sequence: CASSESKGNTIYF.

This clonotype was recorded many times. This may be a read error: a much more frequent sequence differs by one nucleotide. The chain couples TRBV24-1 to TRBJ2-1; D may be TRBD2 (5 bases). TRBJ2-7 explains the end of the DNA better; the J call may be wrong. Per the germline V gene, CDR1 is KGHDR and CDR2 is SFDVKD. This CDR3 region has 14 residues. DNA of the CDR3: TGTGCCACCAGTTTAGCGAGCTCCTACAATGAGCAGTACTTC. Its translation: CATSLASSYNEQYF.

In its sample, this clonotype was seen many times. In this CDR3 the conserved last residue, phenylalanine or tryptophan, is missing, so a read error is likely. The DNA is omitted, as the CDR3 cannot be located on it reliably, and the CDR3 follows TCRdb's listing. The rearrangement uses TRBV7-2 and TRBJ2-7. Germline V gene lookup returns CDR1 SGHTA and CDR2 FQGNSA. Inclusive of both ends, the CDR3 amounts to 15 amino acids. CDR3 region: CASSSHMGYGYTFGS.

This clonotype was observed at least ten times. The chain links TRBV6-1 to TRBJ2-2; no clear D gene. The germline CDR1 and CDR2 sequences are MNHNS and SASEGT. This CDR3 has 15 residues. The germline V and J ends were trimmed by 4 bases and 2 bases, with 11 bases remaining between them. This CDR3 reads CASSVVGVNTGELFF. The DNA of the CDR3 is TGTGCCAGCAGTGTGGTTGGGGTAAACACCGGGGAGCTGTTTTTT.

This clonotype has a handful of counts. It is likely a read error, because the conserved phenylalanine at the end of the CDR3 is missing. The limits of the CDR3 on the DNA are not certain, so only TCRdb's listed CDR3 is given. The chain links TRBV7-6 to TRBJ2-5; TRBD1 was called by the table and not checked on the DNA. Inclusive of both ends, the CDR3 amounts to 16 amino acids. Germline V gene sequence: CDR1 SGHVS, CDR2 FNYEAQ. The CDR3 spells CASSSTGGGSPLHFGN.

This clonotype came up many times. The chain employs TRBV5-1 and TRBJ2-3; tentative D call: TRBD2 (6 bases). In germline, CDR1 is SGHRS, CDR2 YFSETQ. Trimming removed 5 bases from V and 1 base from J, with 23 bases in between. This CDR3 is built from 18 residues. DNA for the CDR3: TGCGCCAGCAGTTTTATACCCGGGAGACGGGGTGGCACAGATACGCAGTATTTT. It yields the protein CASSFIPGRRGGTDTQYF.

With respect to this clonotype: This clone may be a read error of a much larger clone one base away. This rearrangement joins TRBV12-3 or TRBV12-4 to TRBJ2-4; D assignment may be TRBD1 or TRBD2 (5 bases each). The CDR3 has 15 amino acids. The CDR3 coding sequence is TGTGCCAGCTGTCCTCACTGGGACGGACGAGTAACCCTCCACTTC. It codes for CASCPHWDGRVTLHF.

In this sample, this clonotype turned up many times. A read error is likely, as this CDR3 ends without the conserved phenylalanine or tryptophan. It is unclear where the CDR3 begins or ends on the DNA, so no DNA is shown, and the CDR3 is as TCRdb lists it. The chain employs TRBV7-8 and TRBJ2-7; the table's D call, TRBD1, was not checked against the DNA. The CDR3 is 16 amino acids long, termini counted. Germline lookup yields CDR1 SGHVS and CDR2 FQNEAQ. The CDR3 region is CASSRGDGNYGYTFGS.

This clonotype is classed as medium-sized. The chain combines TRBV12-3 or TRBV12-4 with TRBJ2-4; 8 bases are shared with TRBD2. J gave up 3 bases and V 3 bases, and 1 base lay outside the gene matches. The CDR3 contains 14 residues. The CDR3 nucleotides read TGTGCCAGCAGTTTCGGGGGGGGCAAAAACATTCAGTACTTC. This gives the protein CASSFGGGKNIQYF.

The chain carries TRBV20-1 and TRBJ2-3; a weak D match, TRBD2 (6 bases). V was shortened by 3 bases and J by 5 bases, with 12 bases between the two germline ends. The CDR3 has 13 residues. Germline values: CDR1 DFQATT, CDR2 SNEGSKA (reference sequence). The CDR3 nucleotides are TGCAGTGCTAGGAGGGTCGGGGGAGATACGCAGTATTTT. Amino acid sequence: CSARRVGGDTQYF.

This clonotype was observed at least ten times. The genes are TRBV28 and TRBJ1-6, with D possibly matching TRBD1 (6 bases). V was trimmed by 5 bases and J by 4 bases, leaving 15 bases between them. Germline V gives CDR1 MDHEN, CDR2 SYDVKM. CDR3 length equals 16 residues. CDR3 sequence: CASSSVGGLYNSPLHF. CDR3 nucleotides: TGTGCCAGCAGTAGCGTGGGGGGGCTATATAATTCACCCCTCCACTTT.

There are a few counts of this clonotype. This rearrangement joins TRBV10-3 to TRBJ2-5; 12 bases agree with TRBD2. Unmatched junction bases numbered 14, after V lost 4 bases and J lost 11 bases. The CDR3 length is 16 residues. CDR1 and CDR2 from the germline V gene are ENHRY and SYGVKD. The CDR3 coding sequence is TGTGCCATCAGTGGGACTAGCGGGGCGGGTCTCTATGAGCAGTACTTC. This encodes CAISGTSGAGLYEQYF.

This clonotype is judged medium-sized. The J gene is TRBJ2-7, the V gene TRBV6-1; D is ambiguous. The CDR3 has 12 residues. Trimming pared 1 base from V and 1 base from J, leaving 2 bases between. Germline V gene data show CDR1 as MNHNS and CDR2 as SASEGT. The CDR3 DNA follows: TGTGCCAGCAGTGAAGTTTCCTACGAGCAGTACTTC. Its protein is CASSEVSYEQYF.

The chain has TRBV3-1 and TRBJ2-7; D not certain. CDR1 LGHDT and CDR2 YNNKEL come from the germline V gene (reference sequence). With 3 bases removed from V and 3 bases from J, the gap between germline ends came to 9 bases. The CDR3 has 13 residues. The CDR3 nucleotides read TGTGCCAGCAGCCAGTTACAGTTCTACGAGCAGTACTTC. Protein product: CASSQLQFYEQYF.

This clonotype has a count of ten or more. The chain couples TRBV14 to TRBJ2-7, with 7 nucleotides matching TRBD2. This CDR3 is 12 amino acids long. Germline V CDR1 and CDR2: SGHDN, FVKESK. J lost 5 bases, V lost 6 bases, and 4 bases had no gene match. CDR3 sequence reads: CASSQTSHEQYF. DNA of the CDR3: TGTGCCAGCAGTCAGACTAGCCACGAGCAGTACTTC.

This clonotype was detected many times. The V and J genes are TRBV6-4 and TRBJ1-2, with 8 bases fitting TRBD1. Germline V gene data show CDR1 as MRHNA and CDR2 as SNTAGT. This CDR3 region has 13 residues. V gave up 3 bases and J gave up 4 bases; unmatched junction bases: 1. In DNA form, the CDR3 reads TGTGCCAGCAGTGAGGGGACAGGCTATGGCTACACCTTC. Protein: CASSEGTGYGYTF.

This clonotype was counted many times. This chain uses TRBV11-2 with TRBJ1-3; D gene ambiguous. The CDR3 sequence is 13 residues long. Trimming removed 8 bases at V and 0 bases at J, with 8 bases between. CDR1 SGHAT and CDR2 FQNNGV come from the germline V gene. Written as DNA, the CDR3 is TGTGCCAGCGGGGTTAACTCTGGAAACACCATATATTTT. Translating gives CASGVNSGNTIYF.

Details on this clonotype: One junction end disagrees with the germline gene, perhaps due to a read error. This chain links TRBV6-5 with TRBJ1-1; 9 positions match TRBD1. In germline, CDR1 is MNHEY, CDR2 SVGAGI. The CDR3 totals 15 residues. The CDR3 protein is CVSSCSLRDRVEAFF. The CDR3 DNA sequence: TGTGTCAGCAGTTGCTCACTCCGGGACAGGGTCGAAGCTTTCTTT.

About this clonotype: This sequence may be a read error, since a much larger clone differs from it by one base. This CDR3 fails to terminate in the conserved phenylalanine or tryptophan, so it likely reflects a read error. The rearrangement joins TRBV10-3 to TRBJ2-7; D uncertain. The tail of the sequence fits TRBJ2-5 better, so the J call may be wrong. The CDR3 consists of 12 residues. Per germline, CDR1 ENHRY and CDR2 SYGVKD. CDR3 amino acids: CAISEELETQYS. Written as DNA, the CDR3 is TGTGCCATCAGTGAGGAGTTGGAGACCCAGTACTCC.